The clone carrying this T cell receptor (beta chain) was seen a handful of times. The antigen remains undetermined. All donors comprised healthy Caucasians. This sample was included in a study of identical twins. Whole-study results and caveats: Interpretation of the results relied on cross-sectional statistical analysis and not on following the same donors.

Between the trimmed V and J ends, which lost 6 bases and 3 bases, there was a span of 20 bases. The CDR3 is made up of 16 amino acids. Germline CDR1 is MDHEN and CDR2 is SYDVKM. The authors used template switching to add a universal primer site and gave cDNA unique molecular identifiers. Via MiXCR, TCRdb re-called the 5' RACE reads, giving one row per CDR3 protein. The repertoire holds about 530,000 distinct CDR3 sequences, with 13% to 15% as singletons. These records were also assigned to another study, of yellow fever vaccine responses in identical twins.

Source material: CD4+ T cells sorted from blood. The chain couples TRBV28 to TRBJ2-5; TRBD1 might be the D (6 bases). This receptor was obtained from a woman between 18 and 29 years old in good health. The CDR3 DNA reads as TGTGCCAGCAGCCAACAGGGTCCCACACAGAAAGAGACCCAGTACTTC. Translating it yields CASSQQGPTQKETQYF.